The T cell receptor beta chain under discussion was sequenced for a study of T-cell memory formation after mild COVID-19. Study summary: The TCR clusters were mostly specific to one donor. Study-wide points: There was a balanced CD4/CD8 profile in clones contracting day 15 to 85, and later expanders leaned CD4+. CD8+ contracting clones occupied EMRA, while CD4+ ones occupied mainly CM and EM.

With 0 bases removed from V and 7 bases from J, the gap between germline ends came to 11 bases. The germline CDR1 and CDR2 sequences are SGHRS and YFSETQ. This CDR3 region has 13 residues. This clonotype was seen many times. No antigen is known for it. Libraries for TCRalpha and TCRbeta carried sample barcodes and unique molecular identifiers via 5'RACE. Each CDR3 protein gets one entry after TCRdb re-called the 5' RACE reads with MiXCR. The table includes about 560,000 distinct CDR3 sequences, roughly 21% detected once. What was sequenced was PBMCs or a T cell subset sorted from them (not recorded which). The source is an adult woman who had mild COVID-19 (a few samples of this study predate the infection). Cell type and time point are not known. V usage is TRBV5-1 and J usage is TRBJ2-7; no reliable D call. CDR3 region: CASSLESVGEQYF. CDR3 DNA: TGCGCCAGCAGCTTGGAGTCGGTGGGAGAGCAGTACTTC.